Listed below are T cell receptor beta chains from one sample, sequenced in a study of blood T cell repertoires in COVID-19. Profiled with immunoSEQ multiplex PCR; TCRdb holds only in-frame clones, not every one. In the table there are roughly 400,000 clones, roughly 91% of which are singletons. Sequencing used PBMCs or T cells enriched from blood (not recorded which). All receptors come from a young man who had recovered from COVID-19. Both conserved end residues are part of each CDR3. Each record gives: J gene, D gene, clone size, V gene, CDR3 protein, CDR3 DNA. D genes are given only for firm matches. The size of a clone is reported for some rows only, either as once, few or many, or as a class for expanded clones.

j_gene: TRBJ1-1; d_gene: TRBD1; abundance: NA; v_gene: TRBV6-5; CDR3aa: CASIVGATGRAFF; CDR3nt: TGTGCCAGCATCGTGGGGGCGACAGGGAGAGCTTTCTTT
j_gene: TRBJ1-2; d_gene: TRBD1; abundance: NA; v_gene: TRBV30; CDR3aa: CAWSGRGTAIYGYTF; CDR3nt: TGTGCCTGGAGTGGCCGAGGGACAGCTATATATGGCTACACCTTC
j_gene: TRBJ1-2; d_gene: TRBD1; abundance: NA; v_gene: TRBV5-1; CDR3aa: CASRDRAAGYTF; CDR3nt: TGCGCCAGCCGGGACAGGGCGGCTGGCTACACCTTC
j_gene: TRBJ1-3; d_gene: TRBD1; abundance: NA; v_gene: TRBV19; CDR3aa: CASSHSGGTGNTIYF; CDR3nt: TGTGCCAGTAGCCACTCAGGGGGCACTGGAAACACCATATATTTT
j_gene: TRBJ1-2; d_gene: NA; abundance: NA; v_gene: TRBV27; CDR3aa: CASPRYYGYTF; CDR3nt: TGTGCCAGTCCCAGGTACTATGGCTACACCTTC
j_gene: TRBJ1-1; d_gene: TRBD1; abundance: few; v_gene: TRBV3-1/TRBV3-2; CDR3aa: CASSPRQGLNTEAFF; CDR3nt: TGTGCCAGCAGCCCCAGACAGGGATTGAACACTGAAGCTTTCTTT
j_gene: TRBJ1-4; d_gene: NA; abundance: NA; v_gene: TRBV2; CDR3aa: CASSVDRANEKLFF; CDR3nt: TGTGCCAGCAGCGTGGACAGAGCTAATGAAAAACTGTTTTTT
j_gene: TRBJ2-1; d_gene: TRBD2; abundance: NA; v_gene: TRBV3-1/TRBV3-2; CDR3aa: CASSQSGGSYNEQFF; CDR3nt: TGTGCCAGCAGCCAAAGCGGGGGGTCCTACAATGAGCAGTTCTTC
j_gene: TRBJ2-7; d_gene: NA; abundance: NA; v_gene: TRBV28; CDR3aa: CASSLGGSGYEQYF; CDR3nt: TGTGCCAGCAGTTTAGGTGGTTCGGGCTACGAGCAGTACTTC
j_gene: TRBJ1-2; d_gene: NA; abundance: NA; v_gene: TRBV6-6; CDR3aa: CASAVTGGLDYGYTF; CDR3nt: TGTGCCAGCGCTGTAACAGGCGGATTGGACTATGGCTACACCTTC
j_gene: TRBJ2-1; d_gene: TRBD2; abundance: NA; v_gene: TRBV12-5; CDR3aa: CASGIGTSDYNEQFF; CDR3nt: TGTGCTAGTGGTATTGGGACTAGCGATTACAATGAGCAGTTCTTC
j_gene: TRBJ2-5; d_gene: NA; abundance: once; v_gene: TRBV7-2; CDR3aa: CASSRGGGETQYF; CDR3nt: TGTGCCAGCAGCCGTGGGGGAGGCGAGACCCAGTACTTC
j_gene: TRBJ2-7; d_gene: TRBD1; abundance: once; v_gene: TRBV28; CDR3aa: CASSFLDRGIEQYF; CDR3nt: TGTGCCAGCAGTTTTTTGGACAGGGGGATCGAGCAGTACTTC
j_gene: TRBJ2-7; d_gene: NA; abundance: NA; v_gene: TRBV5-1; CDR3aa: CASSSTLVAYYEQYF; CDR3nt: TGCGCCAGCAGCTCCACACTAGTGGCCTACTACGAGCAGTACTTC
j_gene: TRBJ2-1; d_gene: NA; abundance: NA; v_gene: TRBV6-6; CDR3aa: CASSYEGGGPWEQFF; CDR3nt: TGTGCCAGCAGTTACGAAGGGGGAGGGCCCTGGGAGCAGTTCTTC
j_gene: TRBJ2-2; d_gene: NA; abundance: NA; v_gene: TRBV4-1; CDR3aa: CASSLRIPGTGELFF; CDR3nt: TGCGCCAGCAGCCTCCGGATCCCGGGCACCGGGGAGCTGTTTTTT
j_gene: TRBJ1-1; d_gene: NA; abundance: NA; v_gene: TRBV5-5; CDR3aa: CASSTTGNTEAFF; CDR3nt: TGTGCCAGCAGTACTACGGGGAACACTGAAGCTTTCTTT
j_gene: TRBJ1-1; d_gene: TRBD1; abundance: NA; v_gene: TRBV2; CDR3aa: CASSESGQGHTEAFF; CDR3nt: TGTGCCAGCAGTGAGTCGGGACAGGGGCACACTGAAGCTTTCTTT
j_gene: TRBJ1-1; d_gene: TRBD1; abundance: NA; v_gene: TRBV10-2; CDR3aa: CASKGAAGRNTEAFF; CDR3nt: TGCGCCAGCAAGGGGGCTGCAGGGAGGAACACTGAAGCTTTCTTT
j_gene: TRBJ1-2; d_gene: NA; abundance: NA; v_gene: TRBV9; CDR3aa: CASSAQTGTIGGYTF; CDR3nt: TGTGCCAGCAGCGCCCAAACCGGAACAATCGGGGGCTACACCTTC
j_gene: TRBJ2-1; d_gene: NA; abundance: NA; v_gene: TRBV7-8; CDR3aa: CASSPPQEVNEQFF; CDR3nt: TGTGCCAGCAGCCCCCCCCAGGAGGTCAATGAGCAGTTCTTC
j_gene: TRBJ1-1; d_gene: NA; abundance: NA; v_gene: TRBV29-1; CDR3aa: CSVEGATRTEAFF; CDR3nt: TGCAGCGTTGAAGGTGCGACTCGGACTGAAGCTTTCTTT
j_gene: TRBJ2-2; d_gene: NA; abundance: NA; v_gene: TRBV12-3/TRBV12-4; CDR3aa: CASSLTTTGELFF; CDR3nt: TGTGCCAGCAGTTTAACTACCACCGGGGAGCTGTTTTTT